The sequence of this T cell receptor beta chain was determined in a study of T cells in Graves' hyperthyroidism and ophthalmopathy. Amplification of TCR beta CDR3 regions was performed using RNA transcripts as template. TCR CDR3 underwent first-round RT-PCR with the HTBI primer set. Using its own MiXCR run on the multiplex PCR reads, TCRdb lists one record per CDR3 protein. The top ten clones hold roughly 14% of a sample with fewer than 550,000 distinct CDR3 sequences, less than 20% of them seen once. The CDR3 sequence is 13 residues long. CDR1 KGHSH and CDR2 LQKENI come from the germline V gene. V lost 5 bases and J 2 bases, leaving 9 bases between the germline ends. Graves' hyperthyroidism qualified as stable when ophthalmopathy did not progress within 18 months. Hyperthyroidism patients were newly diagnosed, had disease duration under 2 months, and were aged 18 to 65 years. The study based diagnoses on clinical symptoms, serum thyroxine and TRAb, thyroid ultrasound and orbital computed tomography.

Sequenced sample: blood. The receptor's source is a woman aged 18-29 years with Graves' hyperthyroidism. V and J are TRBV18 and TRBJ2-5; D remains ambiguous. CDR3 coding DNA: TGTGCCAGCTCATCTGGGTGGCAAGAGACCCAGTACTTC. Amino acids: CASSSGWQETQYF.